The rows below give T cell receptor beta chains drawn from one sample of a study of cytomegalovirus exposure and HLA in healthy donors. Profiling relied on immunoSEQ multiplex PCR, and the TCRdb table lists in-frame clones only, not all of them. Counted here are 150,000 to 200,000 clones, 70% to 80% occurring once; the ten biggest clones make up approximately 2%. Sequenced input: PBMCs. These receptors came from a woman in her twenties or thirties in good health and CMV-seropositive. The CDR3 runs from the conserved cysteine through the conserved F or W. D genes are given only for firm matches. Some rows mark clone size as missing; the rest say once, few, many or name a class of expanded clone.

j_gene | abundance | v_gene | d_gene | CDR3aa | CDR3nt
TRBJ2-4 | NA | TRBV29-1 | NA | CSVTLAKNIQYF | TGCAGCGTAACTTTAGCCAAAAACATTCAGTACTTC
TRBJ2-7 | NA | TRBV5-4 | NA | CASSLDSNTYEQYF | TGTGCCAGCAGCTTGGACAGTAACACCTACGAGCAGTACTTC
TRBJ2-7 | few | TRBV4-3 | NA | CASSQGIGGSYEQYF | TGCGCCAGCAGCCAAGGAATAGGGGGTTCCTACGAGCAGTACTTC
TRBJ2-2 | NA | TRBV7-9 | TRBD1 | CSSSFDRGFTGELFF | TGTTCCAGCAGCTTTGACAGGGGCTTCACCGGGGAGCTGTTTTTT
TRBJ2-4 | NA | TRBV9 | TRBD2 | CASSVGPSGGLNIQYF | TGTGCCAGCAGCGTAGGGCCTAGCGGGGGCCTTAACATTCAGTACTTC
TRBJ2-3 | few | TRBV30 | TRBD1 | CACWDRAVQDTQYF | TGTGCCTGCTGGGACAGGGCAGTCCAAGATACGCAGTATTTT
TRBJ2-7 | NA | TRBV5-4 | TRBD2 | CASSLAGGPRTYEQYF | TGTGCCAGCAGCTTGGCGGGGGGACCTCGCACCTACGAGCAGTACTTC
TRBJ2-7 | NA | TRBV6-1 | NA | CASSEAPVQKTYEQYF | TGTGCCAGCAGTGAAGCGCCTGTACAGAAGACCTACGAGCAGTACTTC
TRBJ2-5 | few | TRBV29-1 | TRBD2 | CSVEDGGSGDQGTQYF | TGCAGCGTTGAAGATGGGGGTAGCGGGGACCAAGGGACCCAGTACTTC
TRBJ2-6 | once | TRBV12-5 | TRBD1 | CASGLVDRGPGANVLTF | TGTGCTAGTGGTTTGGTGGACAGGGGGCCTGGGGCCAACGTCCTGACTTTC